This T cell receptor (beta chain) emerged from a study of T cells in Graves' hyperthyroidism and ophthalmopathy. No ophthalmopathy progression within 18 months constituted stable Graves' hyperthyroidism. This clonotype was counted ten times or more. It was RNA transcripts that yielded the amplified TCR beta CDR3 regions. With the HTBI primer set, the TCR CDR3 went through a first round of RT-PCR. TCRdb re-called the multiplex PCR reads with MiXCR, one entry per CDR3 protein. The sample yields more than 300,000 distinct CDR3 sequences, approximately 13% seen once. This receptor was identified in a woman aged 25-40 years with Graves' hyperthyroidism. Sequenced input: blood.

The CDR3 sequence is CASSGQGALTGELFF. In DNA form, the CDR3 reads TGTGCCAGCAGTGGACAGGGGGCTTTAACCGGGGAGCTGTTTTTT. The chain combines TRBV6-1 with TRBJ2-2; 10 bases map to TRBD1. The V and J ends lost 4 bases and 5 bases, in that order; junction bases with no gene match: 4. Germline values: CDR1 MNHNS, CDR2 SASEGT. This CDR3 is 15 amino acids long.